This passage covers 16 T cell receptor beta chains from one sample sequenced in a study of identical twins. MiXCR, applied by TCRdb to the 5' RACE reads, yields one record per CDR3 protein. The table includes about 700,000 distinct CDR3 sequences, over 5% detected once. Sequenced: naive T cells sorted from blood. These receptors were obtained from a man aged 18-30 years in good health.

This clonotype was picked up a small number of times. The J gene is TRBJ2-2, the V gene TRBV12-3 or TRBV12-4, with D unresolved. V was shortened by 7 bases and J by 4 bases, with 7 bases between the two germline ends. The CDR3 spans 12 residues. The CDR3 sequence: CASNEFTGELFF. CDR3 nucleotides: TGTGCCAGCAACGAGTTCACCGGGGAGCTGTTTTTT.

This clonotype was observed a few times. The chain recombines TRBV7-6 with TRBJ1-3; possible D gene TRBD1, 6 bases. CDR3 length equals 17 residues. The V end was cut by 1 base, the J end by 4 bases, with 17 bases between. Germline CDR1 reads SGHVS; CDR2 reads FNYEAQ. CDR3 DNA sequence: TGTGCCAGCAGCTTAGTGGTCACAGGGACGGGCGGAAACACCATATATTTT. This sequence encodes CASSLVVTGTGGNTIYF. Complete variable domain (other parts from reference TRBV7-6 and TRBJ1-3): GAGVSQSPRYKVTKRGQDVALRCDPISGHVSLYWYRQALGQGPEFLTYFNYEAQQDKSGLPNDRFSAERPEGSISTLTIQRTEQRDSAMYRCASSLVVTGTGGNTIYFGEGSWLTVV.

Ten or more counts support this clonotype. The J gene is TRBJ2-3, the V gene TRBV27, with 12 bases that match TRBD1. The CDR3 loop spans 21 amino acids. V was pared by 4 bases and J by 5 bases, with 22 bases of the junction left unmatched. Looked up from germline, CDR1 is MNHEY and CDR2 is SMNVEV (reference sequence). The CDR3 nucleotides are TGTGCCAGCAGTTCACCTTGGGACAGGGGGCCGGGAGGGCCCTCGAGAGATACGCAGTATTTT. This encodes CASSSPWDRGPGGPSRDTQYF.

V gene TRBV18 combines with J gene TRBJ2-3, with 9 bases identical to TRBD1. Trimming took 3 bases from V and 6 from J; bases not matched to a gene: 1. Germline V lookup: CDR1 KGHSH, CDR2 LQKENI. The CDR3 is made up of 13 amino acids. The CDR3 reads CASSPDRGDTQYF. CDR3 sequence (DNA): TGTGCCAGCTCACCCGACAGGGGGGATACGCAGTATTTT.

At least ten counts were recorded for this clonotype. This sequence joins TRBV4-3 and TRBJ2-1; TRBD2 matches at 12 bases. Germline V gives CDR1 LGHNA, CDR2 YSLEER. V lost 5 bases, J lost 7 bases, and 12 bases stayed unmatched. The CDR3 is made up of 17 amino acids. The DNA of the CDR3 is TGCGCCAGCAGCGTGACACTTCTAGCGGGAGGGCGAAATGAGCAGTTCTTC. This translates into CASSVTLLAGGRNEQFF.

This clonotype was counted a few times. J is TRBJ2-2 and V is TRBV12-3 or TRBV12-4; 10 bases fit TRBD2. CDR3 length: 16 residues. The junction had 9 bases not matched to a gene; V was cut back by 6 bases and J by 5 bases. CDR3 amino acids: CASRDPSGRRTGELFF. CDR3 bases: TGTGCCAGCAGGGATCCTAGCGGGAGAAGGACCGGGGAGCTGTTTTTT.

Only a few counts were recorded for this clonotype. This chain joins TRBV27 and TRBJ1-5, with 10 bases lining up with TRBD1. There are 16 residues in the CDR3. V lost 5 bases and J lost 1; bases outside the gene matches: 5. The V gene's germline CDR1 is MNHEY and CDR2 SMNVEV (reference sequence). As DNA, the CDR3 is TGTGCCAGCAGTCCACTGACAGGGGGCAGCAATCAGCCCCAGCATTTT. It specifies CASSPLTGGSNQPQHF.

The CDR3 nucleotides are TGTGCCAGCAGCTTATCATCCACAGGAGGCTCGGCGAACACCGGGGAGCTGTTTTTT. It is translated as CASSLSSTGGSANTGELFF. The chain combines TRBV7-6 with TRBJ2-2; either TRBD1 or TRBD2 may fit D (5 bases each). The CDR3 length is 19 residues. V gave up 2 bases and J gave up 0 bases, with 19 bases separating them. Germline-derived CDR1 and CDR2 are SGHVS and FNYEAQ.

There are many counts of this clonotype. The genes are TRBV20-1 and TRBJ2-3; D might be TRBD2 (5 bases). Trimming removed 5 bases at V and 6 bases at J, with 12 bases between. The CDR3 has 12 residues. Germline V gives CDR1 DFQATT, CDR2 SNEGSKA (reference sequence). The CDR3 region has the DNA TGCAGTGCTGGAGGCCACTTGGATACGCAGTATTTT. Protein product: CSAGGHLDTQYF.

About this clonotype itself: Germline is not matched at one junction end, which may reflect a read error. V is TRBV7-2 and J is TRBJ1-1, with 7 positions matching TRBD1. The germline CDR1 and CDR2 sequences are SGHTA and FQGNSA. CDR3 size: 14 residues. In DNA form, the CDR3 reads TGTGCCAGCAGCTTAGTATCGCAGGGGGTTGAACCTTTCTTT. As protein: CASSLVSQGVEPFF. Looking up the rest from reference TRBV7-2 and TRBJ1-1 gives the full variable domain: GAGVSQSPSNKVTEKGKDVELRCDPISGHTALYWYRQSLGQGLEFLIYFQGNSAPDKSGLPSDRFSAERTGGSVSTLTIQRTQQEDSAVYLCASSLVSQGVEPFFGQGTRLTVV.

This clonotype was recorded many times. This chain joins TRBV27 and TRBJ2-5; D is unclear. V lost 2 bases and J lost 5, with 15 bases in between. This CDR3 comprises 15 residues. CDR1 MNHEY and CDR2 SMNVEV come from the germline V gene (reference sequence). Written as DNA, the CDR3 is TGTGCCAGCAGTTTAGACCGGAGCAAGTGGGAGACCCAGTACTTC. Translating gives CASSLDRSKWETQYF.

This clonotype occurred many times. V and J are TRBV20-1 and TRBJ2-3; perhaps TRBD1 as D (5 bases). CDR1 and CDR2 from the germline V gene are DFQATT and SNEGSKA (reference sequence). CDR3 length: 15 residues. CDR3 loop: CRPGLRTKGTDTQYF. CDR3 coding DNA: TGCAGGCCTGGATTACGGACGAAGGGGACAGATACGCAGTATTTT.

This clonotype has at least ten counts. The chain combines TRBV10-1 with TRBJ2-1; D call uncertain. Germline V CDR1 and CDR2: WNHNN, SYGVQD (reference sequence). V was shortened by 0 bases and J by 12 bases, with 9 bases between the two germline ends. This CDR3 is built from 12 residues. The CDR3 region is CASSESTVGQFF. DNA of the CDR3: TGCGCCAGCAGTGAGTCGACGGTCGGGCAGTTCTTC.

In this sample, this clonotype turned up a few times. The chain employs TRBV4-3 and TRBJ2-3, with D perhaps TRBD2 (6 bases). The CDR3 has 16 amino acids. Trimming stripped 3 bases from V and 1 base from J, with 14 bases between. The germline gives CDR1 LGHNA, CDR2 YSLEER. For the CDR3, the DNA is TGCGCCAGCAGCCAGCGCCGGGGCGGGGGCACAGATACGCAGTATTTT. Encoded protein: CASSQRRGGGTDTQYF.

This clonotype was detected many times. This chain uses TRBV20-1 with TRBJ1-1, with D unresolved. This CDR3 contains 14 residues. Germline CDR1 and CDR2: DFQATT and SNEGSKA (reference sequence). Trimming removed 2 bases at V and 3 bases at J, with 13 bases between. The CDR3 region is CSARTGQTDTEAFF. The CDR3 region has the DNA TGCAGTGCTAGAACTGGGCAGACGGACACTGAAGCTTTCTTT.

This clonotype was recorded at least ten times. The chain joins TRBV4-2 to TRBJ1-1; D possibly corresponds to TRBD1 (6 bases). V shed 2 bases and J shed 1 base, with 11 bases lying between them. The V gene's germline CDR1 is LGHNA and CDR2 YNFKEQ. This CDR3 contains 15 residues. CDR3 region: CASSQTGSGNTEAFF. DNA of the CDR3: TGTGCCAGCAGCCAAACAGGGTCGGGGAACACTGAAGCTTTCTTT.